The entry below gives a single T cell receptor (beta chain) sequence along with its context. This entry belongs to a study of brain metastases from non-small cell lung cancer. V lost 5 bases to trimming and J lost 0 bases; unmatched junction nucleotides: 10. The CDR3 length is 19 residues. Germline V gene sequence: CDR1 SGHNT, CDR2 YENEEA. TCRdb's table, derived via immunoSEQ multiplex PCR, lists solely in-frame clones and lacks some. The sample comprises under 4,500 clones, about 90% of which are singletons, and roughly 3.4% rests with the top ten. The chain joins TRBV11-3 to TRBJ2-6, with 10 positions matching TRBD2. The TCR originated in a donor aged 40 or over with non-small cell lung cancer. The sample consisted of primary lung tumor tissue. The CDR3 DNA sequence: TGTGCCAGCAGCGCCGAAAAGCGGGAGGGAGACTCTGGGGCCAACGTCCTGACTTTC. Residues: CASSAEKREGDSGANVLTF.